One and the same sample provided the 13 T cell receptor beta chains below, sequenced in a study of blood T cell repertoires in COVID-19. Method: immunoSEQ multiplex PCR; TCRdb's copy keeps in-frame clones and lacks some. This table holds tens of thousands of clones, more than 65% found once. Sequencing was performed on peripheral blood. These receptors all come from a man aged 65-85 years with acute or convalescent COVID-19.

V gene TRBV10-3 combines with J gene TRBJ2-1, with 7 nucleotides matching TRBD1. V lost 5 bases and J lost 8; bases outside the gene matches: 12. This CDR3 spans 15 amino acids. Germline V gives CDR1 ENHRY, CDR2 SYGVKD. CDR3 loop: CAISSGTVVLDEQFF. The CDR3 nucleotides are TGTGCCATCAGTTCCGGGACAGTTGTTTTGGATGAGCAGTTCTTC.

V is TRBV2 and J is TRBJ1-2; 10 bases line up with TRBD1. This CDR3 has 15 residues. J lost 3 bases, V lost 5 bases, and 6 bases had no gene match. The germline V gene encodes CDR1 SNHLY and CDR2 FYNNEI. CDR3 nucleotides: TGTGCCAGCAGTCAGCTGGGGACAGGGGACTATGGCTACACCTTC. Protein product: CASSQLGTGDYGYTF.

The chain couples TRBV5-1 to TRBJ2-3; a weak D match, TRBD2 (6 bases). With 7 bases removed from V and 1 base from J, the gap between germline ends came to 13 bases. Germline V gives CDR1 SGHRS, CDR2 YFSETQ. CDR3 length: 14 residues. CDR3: CASGGGIRTDTQYF. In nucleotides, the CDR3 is TGCGCCAGCGGGGGAGGAATACGCACAGATACGCAGTATTTT.

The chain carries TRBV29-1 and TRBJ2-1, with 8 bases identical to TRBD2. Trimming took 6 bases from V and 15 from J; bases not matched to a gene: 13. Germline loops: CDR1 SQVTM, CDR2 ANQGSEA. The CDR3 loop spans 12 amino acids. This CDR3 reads CSVWGVTSGGFF. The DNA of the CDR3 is TGCAGCGTCTGGGGGGTCACTAGCGGAGGGTTCTTC.

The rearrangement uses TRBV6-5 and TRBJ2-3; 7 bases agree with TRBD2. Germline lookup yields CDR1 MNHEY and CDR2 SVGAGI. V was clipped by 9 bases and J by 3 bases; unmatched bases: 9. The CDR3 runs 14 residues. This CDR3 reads CASKTSIGTDTQYF. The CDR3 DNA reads TGTGCCAGTAAGACTAGCATCGGGACAGATACGCAGTATTTT.

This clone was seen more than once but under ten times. This CDR3 reads CASSTGGITEAFF. The CDR3 DNA reads as TGTGCCAGCAGTACAGGGGGCATCACTGAAGCTTTCTTT. This chain joins TRBV27 and TRBJ1-1; 9 nucleotides align to TRBD1. V was clipped by 5 bases and J by 4 bases; unmatched bases: 2. The germline V gene has CDR1 MNHEY and CDR2 SMNVEV (reference sequence). CDR3 size: 13 residues.

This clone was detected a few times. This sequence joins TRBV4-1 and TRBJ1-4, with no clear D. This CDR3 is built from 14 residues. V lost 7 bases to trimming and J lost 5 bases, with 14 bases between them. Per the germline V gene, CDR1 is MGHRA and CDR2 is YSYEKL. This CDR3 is CASKGRRGNEKLFF. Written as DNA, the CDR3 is TGCGCCAGCAAAGGGAGGAGAGGGAATGAAAAACTGTTTTTT.

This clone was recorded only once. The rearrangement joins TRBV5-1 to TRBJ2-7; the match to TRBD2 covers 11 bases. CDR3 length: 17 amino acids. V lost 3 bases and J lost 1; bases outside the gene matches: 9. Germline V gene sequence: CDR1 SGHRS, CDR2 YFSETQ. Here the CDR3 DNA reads TGCGCCAGCAGCTCAAGCGGGACTAGCGGTAATTCCTACGAGCAGTACTTC. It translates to CASSSSGTSGNSYEQYF.

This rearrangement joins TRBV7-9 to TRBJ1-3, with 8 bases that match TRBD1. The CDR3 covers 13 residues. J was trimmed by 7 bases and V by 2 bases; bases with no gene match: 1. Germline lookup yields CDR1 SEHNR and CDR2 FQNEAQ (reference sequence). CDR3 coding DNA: TGTGCCAGCAGCTTAAACAGGGGGAACACCATATATTTT. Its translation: CASSLNRGNTIYF.

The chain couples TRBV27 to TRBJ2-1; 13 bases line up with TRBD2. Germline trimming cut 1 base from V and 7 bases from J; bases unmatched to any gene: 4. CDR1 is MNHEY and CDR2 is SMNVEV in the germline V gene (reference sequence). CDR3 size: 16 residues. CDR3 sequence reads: CASSLYTSGGANEQFF. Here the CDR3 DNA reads TGTGCCAGCAGTTTATACACTAGCGGGGGGGCAAATGAGCAGTTCTTC.

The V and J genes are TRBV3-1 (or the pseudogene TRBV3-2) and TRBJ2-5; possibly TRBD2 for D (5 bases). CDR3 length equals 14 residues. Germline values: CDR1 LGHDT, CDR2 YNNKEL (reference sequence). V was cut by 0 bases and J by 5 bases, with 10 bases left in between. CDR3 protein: CASSQEGRGETQYF. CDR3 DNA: TGTGCCAGCAGCCAAGAGGGTAGAGGGGAGACCCAGTACTTC.

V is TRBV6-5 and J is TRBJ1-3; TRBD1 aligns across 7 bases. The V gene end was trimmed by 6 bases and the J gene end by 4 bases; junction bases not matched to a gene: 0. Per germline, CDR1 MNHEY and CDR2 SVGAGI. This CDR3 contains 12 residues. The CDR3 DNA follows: TGTGCCAGCAGGGACAGGGGAAACACCATATATTTT. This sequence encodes CASRDRGNTIYF.

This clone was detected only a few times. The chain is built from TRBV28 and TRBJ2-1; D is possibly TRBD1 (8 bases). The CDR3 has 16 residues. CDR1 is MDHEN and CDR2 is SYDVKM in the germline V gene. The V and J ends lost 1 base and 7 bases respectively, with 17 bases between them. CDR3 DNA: TGTGCCAGCAGTTTATCAGGGGGCGCCGGGGGGAATGAGCAGTTCTTC. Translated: CASSLSGGAGGNEQFF.